This entry concerns a single T cell receptor (beta chain). Its target is unknown. The sample comes from a study of T-cell reconstitution after alpha-beta-depleted transplantation in children. Study-level results: Several hundred graft clones that had expanded were reportedly the source of alpha-beta T cells about two months after transplant. The origin of high day-60 TCRbeta diversity in some patients lay in surviving recipient T cells and thymic progenitors. Hyperexpanded clones declined; after one year, newly produced T cells mostly supplied diversity.

Preparing the TCRbeta library involved the use of unique molecular identifiers. TCRdb reprocessed the PCR reads via MiXCR and lists one record per CDR3 protein. The table has some 840,000 distinct CDR3 sequences, roughly 15% seen once. There are 13 residues in the CDR3. The V end was cut by 4 bases, the J end by 5 bases, with 11 bases between. CDR1 is SGHAT, CDR2 FQDESV, per germline (reference sequence). The sequence was obtained from a male patient younger than 18 who had a stem cell transplant for acute lymphoblastic leukemia, so the T cells may come from the graft donor. This chain joins TRBV11-1 and TRBJ2-5; no clear D. This sample comprised PBMCs, mostly from graft donor cells, obtained 360 days after TCRalphabeta/CD19-depleted stem cell transplant. The CDR3 loop is CASSSIAAETQYF. The DNA of the CDR3 is TGTGCCAGCAGCTCCATAGCTGCCGAGACCCAGTACTTC.